Listed below are T cell receptor beta chains from one sample, sequenced in a study of blood T cell repertoires in COVID-19. Libraries were prepared by immunoSEQ multiplex PCR; TCRdb keeps only in-frame clonotypes and omits some of them. The repertoire holds about 190,000 clones, with 70% to 80% as singletons. The sequenced sample was peripheral blood. These receptors originate from a man aged 50-60 years who had recovered from COVID-19. CDR3s include the opening cysteine and the closing phenylalanine or tryptophan. D genes are given only for firm matches. The size of a clone is reported for some rows only, either as once, few or many, or as a class for expanded clones.

d_call | j_call | v_call | clone_size | cdr3_nt | cdr3_aa
. | TRBJ1-1 | TRBV4-1 | . | TGCGCCAGCAGCCGAACAGTAACGGGGGTTTCTGGTATGAACACTGAAGCTTTCTTT | CASSRTVTGVSGMNTEAFF
. | TRBJ2-7 | TRBV20-1 | . | TGCAGTGCTAGACAGTCCTACGAGCAGTACTTC | CSARQSYEQYF
. | TRBJ2-5 | TRBV10-1 | . | TGCGCCAGCAGTGAAGTCGGAGAAGAGACCCAGTACTTC | CASSEVGEETQYF
. | TRBJ1-1 | TRBV5-1 | few | TGCGCCAGCAGCCGCCGATCGTACAGCCTACCCACTGAAGCTTTCTTT | CASSRRSYSLPTEAFF
. | TRBJ2-7 | TRBV30 | . | TGTGCCTGGAGTGTCGGAACACTAGGCTCCGAGCAGTACTTC | CAWSVGTLGSEQYF
TRBD1 | TRBJ1-6 | TRBV30 | . | TGTGCCTGGAACAGGGGCTTCGGTTCACCCCTCCACTTT | CAWNRGFGSPLHF
. | TRBJ1-1 | TRBV7-9 | few | TGTGCCAGCAGCTTGGAAGGACACGAAGCTTTCTTT | CASSLEGHEAFF
TRBD2 | TRBJ2-7 | TRBV7-6 | . | TGTGCCAGCAGCATCGATGCGGGAGGGCCCTACGAGCAGTACTTC | CASSIDAGGPYEQYF
TRBD2 | TRBJ2-5 | TRBV4-1 | . | TGCGCCAGCAGCCAAGATATAGGCGGGAGGTACCAAGAGACCCAGTACTTC | CASSQDIGGRYQETQYF
. | TRBJ2-1 | TRBV19 | . | TGTGCCAGTAGAACGGGACAAAGCTCCTACAATGAGCAGTTCTTC | CASRTGQSSYNEQFF